The T cell receptor beta chain under discussion was sequenced for a study of response to subunit inactivated influenza vaccine. Study observations and caveats: Authors proposed each seasonal influenza vaccination draws in few new T cells.

Via MiXCR, TCRdb re-called the RT-PCR reads, giving one row per CDR3 protein. Of approximately 500,000 distinct CDR3 sequences in the sample, 11% to 15% were seen once. This clonotype was counted a few times. Antigen specificity is unknown. V shed 4 bases and J shed 5 bases, with 9 bases lying between them. The CDR3 spans 13 residues. Germline loops: CDR1 SGHRS, CDR2 YFSETQ. The sequenced sample was PBMCs from blood, obtained about 13 days after vaccination. The chain links TRBV5-1 to TRBJ1-4; D remains ambiguous. The clonotype was recovered from a man in his fifties or sixties who received an inactivated influenza vaccine. In DNA, the CDR3 is TGCGCCAGCAGCCCGTGGGGAAATGAAAAACTGTTTTTT. This translates into CASSPWGNEKLFF.